The 24 T cell receptor beta chains reported below all come from one sample, sequenced in a study of T-cell memory formation after mild COVID-19. TCRdb called the 5' RACE reads again in MiXCR, with one record for every CDR3 protein. The repertoire holds roughly 130,000 distinct CDR3 sequences, about 17% seen once, with approximately 5.5% in the top ten. The sequencing sample was made of PBMCs or a T cell subset sorted from them (not recorded which). All receptors come from a young man who had mild COVID-19 (a few samples of this study predate the infection). Cell type and time point are not known.

This chain links TRBV2 with TRBJ2-5; a possible D gene is TRBD2 (5 bases). Germline CDR1 and CDR2: SNHLY and FYNNEI. This CDR3 contains 15 residues. Trimming removed 3 bases at V and 6 bases at J, with 17 bases between. CDR3 bases: TGTGCCAGCAGTGACGCGGGCGAGGGATGGCAGACCCAGTACTTC. The encoded protein is CASSDAGEGWQTQYF.

This clonotype was observed a few times. The chain joins TRBV11-2 to TRBJ2-4, with no clear D. The CDR3 contains 16 residues. Germline V lookup: CDR1 SGHAT, CDR2 FQNNGV. V lost 5 bases, J lost 7 bases, and 21 bases lay in between. The CDR3, as DNA: TGTGCCAGCAGCGACCCCGGGCAGTTCCCCGGGAACATTCAGTACTTC. It is translated as CASSDPGQFPGNIQYF.

This clonotype was seen at least ten times. The chain is built from TRBV7-2 and TRBJ2-7; 8 positions agree with TRBD1. Germline lookup yields CDR1 SGHTA and CDR2 FQGNSA. There are 13 residues in the CDR3. V shed 6 bases and J 4 bases; nucleotides not matched to a gene: 5. CDR3 nucleotide sequence: TGTGCCAGCAGTCAGGACAGGGAATACGAGCAGTACGTC. This gives the protein CASSQDREYEQYV.

The CDR3 nucleotides read TGCAGTGCTAGCAGGGGTGAAGAAAAACTGTTTTTT. It is translated as CSASRGEEKLFF. The J gene is TRBJ1-4, the V gene TRBV20-1, with D tentatively TRBD1 (6 bases). V lost 3 bases and J lost 8, with 10 bases in between. From germline, CDR1 is DFQATT and CDR2 SNEGSKA (reference sequence). The CDR3 is made up of 12 amino acids.

By share, this clonotype counts as medium-sized (0.01 to 0.1%). This chain uses TRBV7-2 with TRBJ1-1; D remains ambiguous. Germline V gene lookup returns CDR1 SGHTA and CDR2 FQGNSA. The CDR3 is made up of 12 amino acids. V gave up 1 base and J gave up 9 bases, with 9 bases separating them. Here the CDR3 reads CASSLGPRQAFF. In DNA, the CDR3 is TGTGCCAGCAGCTTAGGGCCAAGGCAAGCTTTCTTT.

The chain joins TRBV3-1 to TRBJ2-7; TRBD2 aligns across 7 bases. Trimming at V came to 2 bases and at J to 1 base, leaving 2 bases not matched to a gene. CDR1 and CDR2 from the germline V gene are LGHDT and YNNKEL (reference sequence). The CDR3 has 14 residues. The CDR3 nucleotides are TGTGCCAGCAGCCAAAGAGCGGGGTCCTACGAGCAGTACTTC. Protein product: CASSQRAGSYEQYF.

This clonotype was observed at least ten times. The chain links TRBV25-1 to TRBJ2-3; no reliable D call. Per the germline V gene, CDR1 is MGHDK and CDR2 is SYGVNS. Trimming cost V 5 bases and J 1 base, with 10 bases left between them. This CDR3 is 14 amino acids long. CDR3 sequence (DNA): TGTGCCAGCAGTCAAATGGTGGGCACAGATACGCAGTATTTT. It translates to CASSQMVGTDTQYF.

V and J are TRBV5-1 and TRBJ2-5, with TRBD2 matching over 7 bases. The CDR3 is 16 residues long. The V gene's germline CDR1 is SGHRS and CDR2 YFSETQ. V dropped 3 bases and J dropped 4; count of bases not matched to a gene: 12. The CDR3 loop is CASSSISRGTGETQYF. In nucleotides, the CDR3 is TGCGCCAGCAGCTCGATTTCGCGGGGGACGGGAGAGACCCAGTACTTC.

For the CDR3, the DNA is TGTGCCAGCAGCTCGGGGACCCAAACCTATGGCTACACCTTC. Protein product: CASSSGTQTYGYTF. The chain couples TRBV7-2 to TRBJ1-2; TRBD1 is a possible D gene (5 bases). V was trimmed by 4 bases and J by 4 bases, leaving 13 bases between them. Germline-derived CDR1 and CDR2 are SGHTA and FQGNSA. CDR3 length: 14 residues.

This clonotype was seen once. CDR3 in amino acids: CASSLYTGNTEAFF. In DNA form, the CDR3 reads TGTGCCAGCAGTTTGTACACGGGGAACACTGAAGCTTTCTTT. This sequence joins TRBV28 and TRBJ1-1; no firm D call. This CDR3 contains 14 residues. Germline lookup yields CDR1 MDHEN and CDR2 SYDVKM. V was clipped by 3 bases and J by 1 base, with 9 bases between them.

This clonotype was counted a few times. This chain uses TRBV24-1 with TRBJ2-1, with a possible D match to TRBD1 (6 bases). This CDR3 has 18 amino acids. From germline, CDR1 is KGHDR and CDR2 SFDVKD. V lost 3 bases, J lost 0 bases, and 17 bases lay in between. This CDR3 reads CATSDPKLTGSSYNEQFF. CDR3 bases: TGTGCCACCAGTGATCCAAAACTAACAGGGAGCTCCTACAATGAGCAGTTCTTC.

This clonotype was recorded at least ten times. The chain uses TRBV5-1 and TRBJ2-1; 12 nucleotides line up with TRBD2. The trim removed 4 bases at V and 0 bases at J, leaving 2 bases unmatched. The CDR3 consists of 16 residues. The germline V gene has CDR1 SGHRS and CDR2 YFSETQ. The CDR3 protein is CASSPSGGDSYNEQFF. The CDR3 DNA is TGCGCCAGCAGCCCTAGCGGGGGGGACTCCTACAATGAGCAGTTCTTC.

This clonotype was observed a few times. The chain uses TRBV7-2 and TRBJ1-6; no clear D gene. There are 13 residues in the CDR3. Germline loops: CDR1 SGHTA, CDR2 FQGNSA. V was shortened by 1 base and J by 8 bases, with 6 bases between the two germline ends. The CDR3 is CASSLVLDSPLHF. CDR3 nucleotide sequence: TGTGCCAGCAGCTTAGTCTTGGATTCACCCCTCCACTTT.

This clonotype was detected only a few times. The chain is built from TRBV6-5 and TRBJ2-7; 7 bases map to TRBD2. V shed 6 bases and J 0 bases; nucleotides not matched to a gene: 8. The CDR3 contains 15 residues. Germline lookup yields CDR1 MNHEY and CDR2 SVGAGI. CDR3 residues: CASRPTGTNSYEQYV. The CDR3 nucleotides are TGTGCCAGCAGACCTACCGGGACTAACTCCTACGAGCAGTACGTC.

This clonotype occurred a few times. The chain is built from TRBV10-3 and TRBJ2-7; 8 positions match TRBD2. With 3 bases clipped from V and 4 bases from J, the junction kept 5 bases outside the gene matches. This CDR3 spans 14 amino acids. The germline CDR1 and CDR2 sequences are ENHRY and SYGVKD. CDR3 DNA sequence: TGTGCCATCAGTGACGCCTCGGGAGGGTACGAGCAGTACTTC. Encoded protein: CAISDASGGYEQYF.

This clonotype was counted only a few times. J is TRBJ2-3 and V is TRBV20-1; no reliable D call. The CDR3 is made up of 13 amino acids. V lost 6 bases to trimming and J lost 2 bases, with 12 bases between them. Germline values: CDR1 DFQATT, CDR2 SNEGSKA (reference sequence). Written as DNA, the CDR3 is TGCAGTGCCGTCCCGGCCTCCACAGATACGCAGTATTTT. Translating gives CSAVPASTDTQYF.

The rearrangement joins TRBV23-1 to TRBJ2-2; 7 bases line up with TRBD2. TRBV23-1 is known as an ORF, though its function is uncertain. The CDR3 is made up of 18 amino acids. J lost 1 base, V lost 4 bases, and 12 bases had no gene match. DNA of the CDR3: TGCGCCAGCAGTCGCAGTCCCTGGACTAGTGAGAACACCGGGGAGCTGTTTTTT. This sequence encodes CASSRSPWTSENTGELFF.

The genes are TRBV10-2 and TRBJ1-5, with D possibly matching TRBD1 (5 bases). CDR3 length: 13 amino acids. Trimming took 6 bases from V and 6 from J, leaving 12 bases between them. Germline values: CDR1 WSHSY, CDR2 SAAADI. The chain's CDR3 is CASRAGMGQPQHF. The CDR3 DNA sequence: TGCGCCAGCAGAGCAGGGATGGGTCAGCCCCAGCATTTT.

This clonotype was recorded a few times. The rearrangement links TRBV3-1 to TRBJ2-3; 12 positions match TRBD2. V lost 4 bases, J lost 2 bases, and 4 bases stayed unmatched. The CDR3 is made up of 16 amino acids. The germline CDR1 and CDR2 sequences are LGHDT and YNNKEL (reference sequence). CDR3 in amino acids: CASSRRLAGATDTQYF. The DNA of the CDR3 is TGTGCCAGCAGCCGGCGACTAGCGGGGGCCACAGATACGCAGTATTTT.

This chain joins TRBV4-3 and TRBJ2-1; TRBD2 aligns across 9 bases. Germline lookup yields CDR1 LGHNA and CDR2 YSLEER. The CDR3 totals 18 residues. V was clipped by 1 base and J by 4 bases; unmatched bases: 11. The CDR3 loop reads CASSQVLGGGGAYNEQFF. The CDR3 region has the DNA TGCGCCAGCAGCCAAGTGCTTGGGGGCGGGGGGGCTTACAATGAGCAGTTCTTC.

The rearrangement links TRBV11-3 to TRBJ2-3; 7 nucleotides match TRBD2. This CDR3 is 16 amino acids long. CDR1 is SGHNT and CDR2 is YENEEA in the germline V gene. Trimming removed 1 base from V and 1 base from J; junction bases left unmatched: 5. CDR3 DNA: TGTGCCAGCAGCTTAGGGTCGAGCGGGGGCACAGATACGCAGTATTTT. Its translation: CASSLGSSGGTDTQYF.

This clonotype was detected only a few times. The rearrangement joins TRBV5-1 to TRBJ1-1; no clear D gene. Trimming stripped 4 bases from V and 3 bases from J, with 16 bases between. CDR3 size: 15 residues. CDR1 is SGHRS, CDR2 YFSETQ, per germline. The CDR3 sequence: CASSPWGGSDTEAFF. The CDR3 region has the DNA TGCGCCAGCAGCCCTTGGGGAGGGAGTGACACTGAAGCTTTCTTT. Filled out from reference TRBV5-1 and TRBJ1-1, the complete variable domain reads KAGVTQTPRYLIKTRGQQVTLSCSPISGHRSVSWYQQTPGQGLQFLFEYFSETQRNKGNFPGRFSGRQFSNSRSEMNVSTLELGDSALYLCASSPWGGSDTEAFFGQGTRLTVV.

V and J are TRBV12-3 or TRBV12-4 and TRBJ1-3, with D possibly matching TRBD1 (5 bases). The CDR3 runs to 15 residues. V was clipped by 3 bases and J by 6 bases, with 15 bases between them. The CDR3: CASSLGPGSLNTIYF. In DNA, the CDR3 is TGTGCCAGCAGTTTGGGGCCAGGGAGTTTAAACACCATATATTTT.

The J gene is TRBJ1-2, the V gene TRBV27; TRBD1 agrees at 8 bases. Germline V lookup: CDR1 MNHEY, CDR2 SMNVEV (reference sequence). The V gene end was trimmed by 6 bases and the J gene end by 4 bases; junction bases not matched to a gene: 7. The CDR3 is 14 residues long. This CDR3 reads CASRGDRYSYGYTF. The CDR3 nucleotides read TGTGCCAGCAGAGGGGACAGGTACTCCTATGGCTACACCTTC.